This T cell receptor beta chain was sequenced during a study of T cells in Graves' hyperthyroidism and ophthalmopathy. Study-wide results and limits: In validation, the model predicted ophthalmopathy. These predictions came a median roughly 6.5 months before onset. The authors' 13 V-J model separated ophthalmopathy from stable hyperthyroidism.

This clonotype was counted between two and nine times. The antigen is unknown. There are 15 residues in the CDR3. With 6 bases clipped from V and 4 bases from J, the junction kept 11 bases outside the gene matches. Germline V CDR1 and CDR2: DFQATT, SNEGSKA (reference sequence). Researchers took RNA transcripts and amplified the TCR beta CDR3 regions from them. An initial round of RT-PCR targeting the TCR CDR3 relied on the HTBI primer set. TCRdb itself ran the multiplex PCR reads through MiXCR, one entry per CDR3 protein. This table holds 650,000 to 800,000 distinct CDR3 sequences, roughly 46% found once.

The J gene is TRBJ2-2, the V gene TRBV20-1; TRBD1 aligns across 7 bases. The sequence derives from an adult man with Graves' disease, either hyperthyroidism or ophthalmopathy (not recorded which). Sequenced sample: peripheral blood or thyroid tissue (not recorded which). The CDR3 DNA is TGCAGTGCCCCTCGACAGGGAGTGGCCACCGGGGAGCTGTTTTTT. It codes for CSAPRQGVATGELFF.